The source of this T cell receptor (beta chain) is a study of read filtering for tumor transcriptome and immune sequencing. Study-wide context: Among patients, some 17 were male and 14 female, aged about 40 to 90 (mean approximately 60). DNase treatment preceded whole-transcriptome library preparation. Study-wide findings and caveats: Sorted CD138-negative bone marrow cells were not purified T cells. In IR-seq, single-read clonotypes were roughly 82% of clonotypes but 3% to 3.5% of reads.

On this clonotype: Its antigen is still unknown.

This library used approximately 390 ng RNA and molecular barcoded adaptors spanning alpha/delta and beta/gamma chains. TCRdb processed the reads anew with MiXCR; each CDR3 protein has one entry. The table includes some 20,000 distinct CDR3 sequences, roughly 23% detected once. This CDR3 is built from 14 residues. V lost 0 bases to trimming and J lost 1 base, with 7 bases between them. Germline V gene data show CDR1 as SGDLS and CDR2 as YYNGEE. The sequenced sample consisted of a population of CD138-negative cells sorted from bone marrow. The chain employs TRBV9 and TRBJ1-1, with D unresolved. The clonotype comes from a donor aged 40 or over with multiple myeloma. CDR3 sequence reads: CASSVAVGNTEAFF. CDR3 bases: TGTGCCAGCAGCGTAGCTGTCGGGAACACTGAAGCTTTCTTT.